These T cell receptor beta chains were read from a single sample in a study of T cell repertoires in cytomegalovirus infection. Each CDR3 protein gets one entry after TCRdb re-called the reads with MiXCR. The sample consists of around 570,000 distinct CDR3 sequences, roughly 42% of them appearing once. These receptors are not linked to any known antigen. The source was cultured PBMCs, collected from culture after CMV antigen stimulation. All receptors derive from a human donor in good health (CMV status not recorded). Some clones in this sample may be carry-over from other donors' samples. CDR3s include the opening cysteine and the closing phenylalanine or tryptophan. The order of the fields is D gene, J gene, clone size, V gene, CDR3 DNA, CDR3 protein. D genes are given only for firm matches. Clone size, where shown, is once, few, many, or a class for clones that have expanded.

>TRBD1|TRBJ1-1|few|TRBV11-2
TGTGCCAGCAGAAGACACACAGGGGGCACTGAAGCTTTCTTT
CASRRHTGGTEAFF
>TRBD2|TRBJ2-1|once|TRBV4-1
TGCGCCAGCAGCCTCCGGGAGACTAGCGGTTCTGAGCAGTTCTTC
CASSLRETSGSEQFF
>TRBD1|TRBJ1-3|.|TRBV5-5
TGTGCCAGCAGCTCCGACAGGGATACTGGAAACACCATATATTTT
CASSSDRDTGNTIYF
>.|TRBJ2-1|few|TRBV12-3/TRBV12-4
TGTGCCAGCAGTTTAGCGCATAGGGGTGGTGAGCAGTTCTTC
CASSLAHRGGEQFF
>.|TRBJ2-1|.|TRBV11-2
TGTGCCAGCAGCTTAGAGGGCCAGTTCTTC
CASSLEGQFF
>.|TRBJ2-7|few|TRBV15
TGTGCCACCAGCAACGGATGGTACGAGCAGTACTTC
CATSNGWYEQYF
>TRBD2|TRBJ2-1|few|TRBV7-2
TGTGCCAGCAGCCAGCGGGGGACGGGGAATGAGCAGTTCTTC
CASSQRGTGNEQFF
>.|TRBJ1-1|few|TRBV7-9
TGTGCCAGCAGGGACTCGATCGGGGTGAACACTGAAGCTTTCTTT
CASRDSIGVNTEAFF
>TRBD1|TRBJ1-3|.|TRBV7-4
TGTGCCAGCAGCTTATTAAAGGGACAGGGAAGAACTGGAAACACCATATATTTT
CASSLLKGQGRTGNTIYF
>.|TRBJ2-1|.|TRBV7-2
TGTGCCAGCAGCGAGGAGGCAGTCCGTGAGCAGTTCTTC
CASSEEAVREQFF
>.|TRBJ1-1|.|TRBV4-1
TGCGCCAGCAGCCAAGTACAGGCAACTGAAGCTTTCTTT
CASSQVQATEAFF
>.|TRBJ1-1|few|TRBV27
TGTGCCAGCAGTTTATCAGATGGCCGAGTAGCTTTCTTT
CASSLSDGRVAFF
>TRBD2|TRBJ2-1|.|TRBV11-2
TGTGCCAGCAGCTTAGGTTTTCGGGGGGGTGGGGGGGAGCAGTTCTTC
CASSLGFRGGGGEQFF
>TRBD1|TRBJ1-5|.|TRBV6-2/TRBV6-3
TGTGCCAGCAGGTGGACAGGCGATCAGCCCCAGCATTTT
CASRWTGDQPQHF
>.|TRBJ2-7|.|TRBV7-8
TGTGCCAGCATCCCTAAGGGAGCAGGGGACTACGAGCAGTACTTC
CASIPKGAGDYEQYF
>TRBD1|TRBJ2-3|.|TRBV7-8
TGTGGCAGCAGCGACGATCGGACAGGGGGGACAGATACGCAGTATTTT
CGSSDDRTGGTDTQYF
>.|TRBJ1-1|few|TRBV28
TGTGCCAGCAGTACCCCGGGGAGAAACGTGGACACTGAAGCTTTCTTT
CASSTPGRNVDTEAFF
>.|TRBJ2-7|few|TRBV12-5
TGTGCTAGTGGTTTGAATAAATGGTCGGGTCAAGGGACCCGACCCTACGAGCAGTACTTC
CASGLNKWSGQGTRPYEQYF
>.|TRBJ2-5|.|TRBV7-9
TGTGCCAGCAGCTCGACAGGTAGAGTGGAGACCCAGTACTTC
CASSSTGRVETQYF
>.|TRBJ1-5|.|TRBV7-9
TGTGCCAGCAGCGGCGACAGCCTCAATCAGCCCCAGCATTTT
CASSGDSLNQPQHF
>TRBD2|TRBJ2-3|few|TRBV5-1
TGCGCCAGCAGCAGGACTAGTAGCACAGATACGCAGTATTTT
CASSRTSSTDTQYF
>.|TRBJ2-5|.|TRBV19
TGTGCCAGCTCCCGACCGGGACTCGCAGCAGAGACCCAGTACTTC
CASSRPGLAAETQYF
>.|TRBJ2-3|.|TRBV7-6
TGTGCCAGCAGCTCGCCGGGACGGCAGCAGTATTTT
CASSSPGRQQYF
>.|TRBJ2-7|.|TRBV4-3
TGCGCCAGCAGCCAAGGCCCCAGCTGGACAAGCTACGAGCAGTACTTC
CASSQGPSWTSYEQYF
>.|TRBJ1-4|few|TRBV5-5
TGTGCCAGCAGCTACCGGACAGCTAATGAAAAACTGTTTTTT
CASSYRTANEKLFF
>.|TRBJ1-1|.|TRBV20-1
TGCAGTGCCCCCGGTACGAACACTGAAGCTTTCTTT
CSAPGTNTEAFF
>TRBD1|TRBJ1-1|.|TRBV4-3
TGCGCCAGCAGCCAAGGAACAGGGGGCATGTACACTGAAGCTTTCTTT
CASSQGTGGMYTEAFF
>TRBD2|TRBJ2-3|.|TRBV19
TGTGCCAGTAGTACCCCTCTAGCGGGAGCCGACACAGATACGCAGTATTTT
CASSTPLAGADTDTQYF
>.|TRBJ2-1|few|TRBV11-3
TGTGCCAGCAGCTTAGTTTCTTCGGCCGGAGGGTACAATGAGCAGTTCTTC
CASSLVSSAGGYNEQFF
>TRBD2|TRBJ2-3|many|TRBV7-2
TGTGCCAGCAGCTTTTCTAGCGGGAGGGCCCTGCAGACGCAGTATTTT
CASSFSSGRALQTQYF
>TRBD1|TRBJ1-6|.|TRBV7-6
TGTGCCAGCAGCCCCGGACAGGGGTCAAATTCACCCCTCCACTTT
CASSPGQGSNSPLHF
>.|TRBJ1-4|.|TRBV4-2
TGTGCCAGCAACCCGGCTGGGAACCTCGATGAAAAACTGTTTTTT
CASNPAGNLDEKLFF
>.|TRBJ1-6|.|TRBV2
TGTGCCAGCAGTGAAGCGATTGACCTCCACTTT
CASSEAIDLHF
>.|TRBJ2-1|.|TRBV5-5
TGTGCCAGCAGCGTCCGGACGGGGGGCCATGAGCAGTTCTTC
CASSVRTGGHEQFF
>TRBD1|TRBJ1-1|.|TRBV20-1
TGCAGTGCTAGAGGAGACAGGGGGAACACTGAAGCTTTCTTT
CSARGDRGNTEAFF
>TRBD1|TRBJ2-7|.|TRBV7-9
TGTGCCAGCAGCCCGACAGGGGGCCTGGACGAGCAGTACTTC
CASSPTGGLDEQYF
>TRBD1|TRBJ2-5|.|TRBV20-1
TGCAGTGCTAGCGGACAGGGGAGACAAGAGACCCAGTACTTC
CSASGQGRQETQYF
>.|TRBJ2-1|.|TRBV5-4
TGTGCCAGCAGCCGGCAGGGTTTTGATGAGCAGTTCTTC
CASSRQGFDEQFF
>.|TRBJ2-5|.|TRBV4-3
TGCGCCAGCAGCCAAGGATCTGCTACGGCAGAGACCCAGTACTTC
CASSQGSATAETQYF
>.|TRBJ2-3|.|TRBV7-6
TGTGCCAGCAGCTTAGGACTGCCCATCACAGATACGCAGTATTTT
CASSLGLPITDTQYF
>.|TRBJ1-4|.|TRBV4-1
TGCGCCAGCAGCCTCCTCAGGGGCCAACTGGATGAAAAACTGTTTTTT
CASSLLRGQLDEKLFF
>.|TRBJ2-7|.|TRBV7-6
TGTGCCAGCAGCCGCATAGGAGGGCCCTACGAGCAGTACTTC
CASSRIGGPYEQYF
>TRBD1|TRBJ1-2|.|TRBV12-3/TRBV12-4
TGTGCCAGCAGTACAACCGGGACAGAGAGCTATGGCTACACCTTC
CASSTTGTESYGYTF
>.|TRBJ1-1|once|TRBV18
TGTGCCAGCTCACCACCATCCGGGCAGCAGACCAACACTGAAGCTTTCTTT
CASSPPSGQQTNTEAFF
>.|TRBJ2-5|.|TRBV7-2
TGTTTGTCCTCGGCGCCTCACCAAGAGACCCAGTACTTC
CLSSAPHQETQYF
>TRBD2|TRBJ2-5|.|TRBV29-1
TGCAGCGTTGTCCCAAGACTAGCGGGAGGAGGGGAGACCCAGTACTTC
CSVVPRLAGGGETQYF
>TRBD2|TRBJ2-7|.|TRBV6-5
TGTGCCAGCAGCCAACCCGAAGCGGGGGTCTACGAGCAGTACTTC
CASSQPEAGVYEQYF
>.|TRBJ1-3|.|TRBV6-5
TGTGCCAGCAGTTACTCTCAGGGCACCATATATTTT
CASSYSQGTIYF
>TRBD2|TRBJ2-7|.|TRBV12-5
TGTGCTAGTGGTTTGGTATTGGAGCGGGAGGGCCACGACGAGCAGTACTTC
CASGLVLEREGHDEQYF
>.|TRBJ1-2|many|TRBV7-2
TGTGCCAGCAGCTTTCGGTTAGACTATGGCTACACCTTC
CASSFRLDYGYTF
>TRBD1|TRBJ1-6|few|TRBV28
TGTGCCAGCAGTTTATCTCCAGGGGGCCAACATAATTCACCCCTCCACTTT
CASSLSPGGQHNSPLHF